The clone carrying this T cell receptor beta chain was observed a single time. The CDR3 is made up of 13 amino acids. Germline CDR1 reads SQVTM; CDR2 reads ANQGSEA. Trimming at V came to 6 bases and at J to 3 bases, leaving 6 bases not matched to a gene. This sample was included in a study of shared T cell receptors in the human thymus. Profiled with immunoSEQ multiplex PCR; TCRdb holds only in-frame clones, not every one. The sample consists of roughly 700,000 clones, approximately 90% of them appearing once. This sample was shared with a second study, whose subject was human thymus T cells. That paper adds: Corrective surgery for congenital heart defects was being performed on the healthy Finnish infants who were the donors. Thymic tissue was derived from resections collected during corrective heart surgery.

Sequencing was done on a sample of thymocytes. The chain carries TRBV29-1 and TRBJ2-7, with 9 bases aligning to TRBD1. The receptor was isolated from a boy under two years old with a congenital heart defect. CDR3 nucleotide sequence: TGCAGCGTATCCGGGACAGGGATCTACGAGCAGTACTTC. It encodes CSVSGTGIYEQYF.